This entry concerns a single T cell receptor (beta chain). The antigen remains unidentified. Germline is not matched at one junction end, which may reflect a read error. The data derive from a study of pediatric ulcerative colitis. CDR3 length: 14 amino acids. Germline lookup yields CDR1 MGHRA and CDR2 YSYEKL. Broader study findings: No controls had the two rectal clonotypes shared by ulcerative colitis patients. Rectal repertoires separated controls, mild-moderate and acute severe colitis.

The survey-level immunoSEQ assay was used. TCRdb's table, derived via immunoSEQ multiplex PCR, lists solely in-frame clones and lacks some. The profile shows tens of thousands of clones, 60% to 85% of them singletons. Rectal tissue came from one to two pinch biopsies taken at colonoscopy. The clonotype originates from a girl between 10 and 17 years old with moderate ulcerative colitis. The chain links TRBV4-1 to TRBJ2-7; 8 bases match TRBD1. Sequencing was carried out using gut tissue. The chain's CDR3 is CASSLGQGSFEQYF. The CDR3 DNA is TGCGCCAGCAGCCTAGGACAGGGCTCCTTCGAGCAGTACTTC.